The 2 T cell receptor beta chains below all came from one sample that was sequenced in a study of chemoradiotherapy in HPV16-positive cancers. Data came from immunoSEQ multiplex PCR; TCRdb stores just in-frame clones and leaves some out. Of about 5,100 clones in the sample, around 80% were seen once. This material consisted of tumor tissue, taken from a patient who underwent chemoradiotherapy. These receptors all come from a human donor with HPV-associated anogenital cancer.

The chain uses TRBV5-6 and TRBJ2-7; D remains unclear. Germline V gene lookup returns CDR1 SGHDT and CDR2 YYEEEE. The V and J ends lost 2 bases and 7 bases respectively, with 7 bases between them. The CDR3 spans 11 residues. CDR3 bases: TGTGCCAGCAGCTTTCGCCGGGAGCAGTACTTC. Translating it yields CASSFRREQYF.

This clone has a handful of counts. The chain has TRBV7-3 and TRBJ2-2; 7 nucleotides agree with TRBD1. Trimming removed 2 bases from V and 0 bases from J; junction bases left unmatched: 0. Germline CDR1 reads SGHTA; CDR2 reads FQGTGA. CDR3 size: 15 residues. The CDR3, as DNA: TGTGCCAGCAGCTTAGGACAGGCGAACACCGGGGAGCTGTTTTTT. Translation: CASSLGQANTGELFF.